This TCR beta chain was observed in a study of T cells after yellow fever vaccination. The study's findings and limits: Of the clonotypes, a small share occurred in both CD4 and CD8 compartments. It was a weaker secondary response, yet one that peaked faster, at day 5 versus 15.

This clonotype has more than one count but fewer than ten. As yet, its antigen is unknown. J lost 7 bases, V lost 3 bases, and 12 bases had no gene match. Germline assignment: CDR1 ENHRY and CDR2 SYGVKD. The CDR3 runs to 16 residues. Conversion of TCR transcripts into cDNA relied on 5'RACE template switching, which added a universal primer site and UMIs. TCRdb reanalysed the 5' RACE reads using MiXCR and keeps one entry per CDR3 protein. Altogether hundreds of thousands of distinct CDR3 sequences are present, more than 5.5% being singletons, with the ten largest covering approximately 16%. This TCR was recovered from a man aged 30-40 years who received the YFV17D yellow fever vaccine. The chain uses TRBV10-3 and TRBJ1-5; TRBD1 agrees at 7 bases. Sequenced here: PBMCs, sampled 5 days after the yellow fever booster vaccination. The CDR3 DNA sequence: TGTGCCATCAGTGACCCCGGGCAGGGGGGCGGGCAGCCCCAGCATTTT. Its protein is CAISDPGQGGGQPQHF.